Reported below is one TCR beta chain. Antigen: not known. These data originate in a study of siplizumab effects on memory and regulatory T cells. It was 80,000 to 100,000 TCR templates that were assayed per sample. Generated by immunoSEQ multiplex PCR, the TCRdb table keeps only in-frame clones and is missing some. The data contain around 87,000 clones, about 87% of them singletons. Study findings and constraints: Relative to controls at about 28%, mappable alloreactive CD4+ clones exhibited a mean Treg-derived proportion of approximately 70% with siplizumab. Naive T cells appeared more diverse than memory cells and seemed to be major alloresponse contributors.

V dropped 3 bases and J dropped 3; count of bases not matched to a gene: 1. The length of the CDR3 is 14 residues. Per germline, CDR1 MDHEN and CDR2 SYDVKM. Sequences were obtained from CD4+ T cells sorted from blood. The chain is built from TRBV28 and TRBJ2-1; 8 bases match TRBD2. This TCR derives from a human donor in good health. The CDR3 loop reads CASSLTSDYNEQFF. In nucleotides, the CDR3 is TGTGCCAGCAGTTTGACTAGCGACTACAATGAGCAGTTCTTC.